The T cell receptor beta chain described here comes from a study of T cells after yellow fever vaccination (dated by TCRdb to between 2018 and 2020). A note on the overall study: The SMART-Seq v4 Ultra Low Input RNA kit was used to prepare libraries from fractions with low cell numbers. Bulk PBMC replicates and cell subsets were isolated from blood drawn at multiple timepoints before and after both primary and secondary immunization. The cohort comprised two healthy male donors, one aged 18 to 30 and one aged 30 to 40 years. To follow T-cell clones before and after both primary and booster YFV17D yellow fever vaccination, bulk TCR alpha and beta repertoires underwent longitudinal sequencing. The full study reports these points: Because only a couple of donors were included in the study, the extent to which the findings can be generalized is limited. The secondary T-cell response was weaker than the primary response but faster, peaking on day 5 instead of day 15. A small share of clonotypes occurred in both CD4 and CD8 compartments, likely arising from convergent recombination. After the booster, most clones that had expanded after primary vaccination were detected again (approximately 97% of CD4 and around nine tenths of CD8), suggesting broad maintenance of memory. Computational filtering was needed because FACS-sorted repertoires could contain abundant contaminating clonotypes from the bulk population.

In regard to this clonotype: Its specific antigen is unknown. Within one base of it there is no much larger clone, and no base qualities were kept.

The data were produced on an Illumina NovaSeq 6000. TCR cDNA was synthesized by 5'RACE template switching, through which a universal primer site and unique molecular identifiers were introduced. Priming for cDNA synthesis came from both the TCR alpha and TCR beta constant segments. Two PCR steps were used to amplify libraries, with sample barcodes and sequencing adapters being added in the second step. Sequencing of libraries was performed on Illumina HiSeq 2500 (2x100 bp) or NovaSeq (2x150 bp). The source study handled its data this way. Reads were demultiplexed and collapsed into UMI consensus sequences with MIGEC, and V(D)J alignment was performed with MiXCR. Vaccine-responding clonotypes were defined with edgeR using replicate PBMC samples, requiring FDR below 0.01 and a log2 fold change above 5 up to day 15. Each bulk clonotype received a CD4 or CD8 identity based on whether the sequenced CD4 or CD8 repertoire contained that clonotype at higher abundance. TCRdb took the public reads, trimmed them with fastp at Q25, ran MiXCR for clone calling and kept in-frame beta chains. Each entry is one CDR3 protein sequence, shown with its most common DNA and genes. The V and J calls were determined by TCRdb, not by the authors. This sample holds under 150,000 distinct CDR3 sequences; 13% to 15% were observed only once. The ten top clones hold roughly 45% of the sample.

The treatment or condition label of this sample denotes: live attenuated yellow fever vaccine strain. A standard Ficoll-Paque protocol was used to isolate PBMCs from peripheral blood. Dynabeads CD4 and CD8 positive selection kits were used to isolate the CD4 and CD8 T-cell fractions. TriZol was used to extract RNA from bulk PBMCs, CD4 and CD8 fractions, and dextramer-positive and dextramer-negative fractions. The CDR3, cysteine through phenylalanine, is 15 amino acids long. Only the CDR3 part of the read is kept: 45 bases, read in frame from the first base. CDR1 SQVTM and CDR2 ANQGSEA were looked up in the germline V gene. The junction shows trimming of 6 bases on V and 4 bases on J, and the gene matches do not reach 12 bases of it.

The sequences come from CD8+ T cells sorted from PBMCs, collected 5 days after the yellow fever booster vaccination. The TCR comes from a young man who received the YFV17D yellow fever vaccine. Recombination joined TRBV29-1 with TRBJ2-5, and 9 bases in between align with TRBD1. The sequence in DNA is TGCAGCGTAGAACGCCGGGACAGGGTACTAGAGACCCAGTACTTC. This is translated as CSVERRDRVLETQYF.